The 26 T cell receptor beta chains reported below all come from one sample, sequenced in a study of blood T cell repertoires in COVID-19. Measured with immunoSEQ multiplex PCR; TCRdb has only the in-frame clones, and not every one. In the table there are 110,000 or so clones, about 85% of which are singletons. Specimen: peripheral blood. These receptor sequences come from a man in his forties with acute or convalescent COVID-19.

The chain joins TRBV2 to TRBJ1-1; no reliable D call. The CDR3 covers 15 residues. V was clipped by 3 bases and J by 0 bases, with 11 bases between them. Germline V gene sequence: CDR1 SNHLY, CDR2 FYNNEI. The CDR3 DNA follows: TGTGCCAGCAGTGACCCGGTCCTCATGAACACTGAAGCTTTCTTT. Its protein product is CASSDPVLMNTEAFF. Complete variable domain (other parts from reference TRBV2 and TRBJ1-1): EPEVTQTPSHQVTQMGQEVILRCVPISNHLYFYWYRQILGQKVEFLVSFYNNEISEKSEIFDDQFSVERPDGSNFTLKIRSTKLEDSAMYFCASSDPVLMNTEAFFGQGTRLTVV.

This clone was counted at least ten times. The J gene is TRBJ2-1, the V gene TRBV7-3; TRBD2 matches at 9 bases. CDR1 and CDR2 from the germline V gene are SGHTA and FQGTGA. The CDR3 is made up of 17 amino acids. The trim removed 5 bases at V and 9 bases at J, leaving 17 bases unmatched. The CDR3 region is CASSPQPGRGGASEQFF. CDR3 DNA sequence: TGTGCCAGCAGCCCGCAACCGGGGCGGGGGGGCGCTTCTGAGCAGTTCTTC.

The V call is TRBV6-1, the J call TRBJ2-7; 7 bases match TRBD2. The germline V gene encodes CDR1 MNHNS and CDR2 SASEGT. The CDR3 is 15 amino acids. Trimming removed 2 bases from V and 0 bases from J; junction bases left unmatched: 4. CDR3 region: CASSELLAASYEQYF. Written as DNA, the CDR3 is TGTGCCAGCAGTGAACTTCTAGCGGCCTCCTACGAGCAGTACTTC.

This clone has only one observation. The chain employs TRBV5-6 and TRBJ1-6; 8 bases match TRBD1. Unmatched junction bases numbered 6, after V lost 1 base and J lost 9 bases. Germline-derived CDR1 and CDR2 are SGHDT and YYEEEE. The CDR3 spans 15 residues. The CDR3 spells CASSLFQGASSPLHF. In DNA form, the CDR3 reads TGTGCCAGCAGCTTGTTCCAGGGGGCATCTTCACCCCTCCACTTT.

The J gene is TRBJ1-2, the V gene TRBV21-1; the listed D gene, TRBD1, was not tested against the DNA. TRBV21-1 corresponds to a pseudogene. The length of the CDR3 is 16 residues. The CDR3 DNA reads as TGTGCCAGCAGCCTAACTTCAGGGGGACGGGTCTATGGCTACACCTTC. It codes for CASSLTSGGRVYGYTF.

The genes are TRBV7-9 and TRBJ2-1, with TRBD1 identical over 12 bases. The CDR3 loop spans 14 amino acids. V shed 7 bases and J 9 bases; nucleotides not matched to a gene: 7. Germline V gene data show CDR1 as SEHNR and CDR2 as FQNEAQ (reference sequence). The CDR3 region is CASTVGTGGGEQFF. CDR3 coding DNA: TGTGCCAGCACCGTGGGGACAGGGGGCGGTGAGCAGTTCTTC.

The chain is built from TRBV7-9 and TRBJ1-2; 10 nucleotides line up with TRBD1. With V trimmed by 5 bases and J by 7 bases, 7 bases remained unmatched. The V gene's germline CDR1 is SEHNR and CDR2 FQNEAQ (reference sequence). The CDR3 consists of 14 residues. The CDR3 spells CASSEAGTGAGYTF. For the CDR3, the DNA is TGTGCCAGCAGCGAGGCCGGGACAGGGGCTGGCTACACCTTC.

The V call is TRBV2, the J call TRBJ1-4, with 9 positions matching TRBD1. Germline-derived CDR1 and CDR2 are SNHLY and FYNNEI. V shed 6 bases, J shed 5 bases, and the junction held 4 bases outside the gene matches. There are 14 residues in the CDR3. CDR3 sequence reads: CASRRDRDNEKLFF. CDR3 bases: TGTGCCAGCAGGCGGGACAGGGACAATGAAAAACTGTTTTTT.

V and J are TRBV24-1 and TRBJ1-5; 10 nucleotides match TRBD1. Germline V lookup: CDR1 KGHDR, CDR2 SFDVKD. CDR3 size: 18 residues. Losses at the gene ends were 2 bases for V and 3 bases for J; bases not matched to a gene: 9. The CDR3 nucleotides read TGTGCCACCAGTGATTCGAAGGACAGGGGGTTTGTCAATCAGCCCCAGCATTTT. Translating it yields CATSDSKDRGFVNQPQHF.

This sequence joins TRBV19 and TRBJ2-1; 8 bases map to TRBD1. Looked up from germline, CDR1 is LNHDA and CDR2 is SQIVND (reference sequence). Trimming took 9 bases from V and 2 from J; bases not matched to a gene: 3. The length of the CDR3 is 13 residues. The CDR3 DNA reads as TGTGCCAGCCAGGGGGCGACCTACAATGAGCAGTTCTTC. Amino acid sequence: CASQGATYNEQFF.

This clone occurred a few times. V is TRBV6-6 and J is TRBJ2-7, with 12 bases aligning to TRBD2. V trimming: 7 bases; J trimming: 4 bases; junction bases outside the gene matches: 8. In germline, CDR1 is MNHNY, CDR2 SVGAGI (reference sequence). The length of the CDR3 is 15 residues. The chain's CDR3 is CASTEGLAGPYEQYF. In nucleotides, the CDR3 is TGTGCCAGCACTGAGGGACTAGCGGGCCCATACGAGCAGTACTTC.

The V gene is TRBV30, the J gene TRBJ1-5; 8 positions match TRBD1. The V and J ends lost 1 base and 0 bases, in that order; junction bases with no gene match: 8. The CDR3 loop spans 17 amino acids. Germline lookup yields CDR1 GTSNPN and CDR2 SVGIG (reference sequence). For the CDR3, the DNA is TGTGCCTGGAGTGGGACAGGGAGAGGATATAGCAATCAGCCCCAGCATTTT. Its protein is CAWSGTGRGYSNQPQHF.

The chain is built from TRBV5-8 and TRBJ2-1; TRBD2 aligns across 7 bases. V trimming: 4 bases; J trimming: 7 bases; junction bases outside the gene matches: 11. CDR3 length: 15 amino acids. The germline V gene encodes CDR1 SGHTS and CDR2 YDEGEE. The CDR3 here is CASSPRVGGKNEQFF. DNA for the CDR3: TGTGCCAGCAGCCCAAGAGTGGGGGGGAAGAATGAGCAGTTCTTC.

The chain is built from TRBV27 and TRBJ2-1; no reliable D call. The V end lost 5 bases, the J end lost 4 bases, and 15 bases lay between the germline ends. The CDR3 contains 15 residues. Germline V gene sequence: CDR1 MNHEY, CDR2 SMNVEV (reference sequence). In nucleotides, the CDR3 is TGTGCCAGCAGTCGCCGTCCGCCAGAATACAATGAGCAGTTCTTC. Protein sequence: CASSRRPPEYNEQFF.

The chain uses TRBV7-2 and TRBJ1-6, with a tentative D call TRBD1 (6 bases). CDR3 length: 15 amino acids. V was clipped by 2 bases and J by 10 bases, with 15 bases between them. CDR1 and CDR2 (germline): SGHTA, FQGNSA. The CDR3 sequence: CASSLSGGLVSPLHF. Written as DNA, the CDR3 is TGTGCCAGCAGCTTATCGGGGGGGCTGGTCTCACCCCTCCACTTT.

Regarding this clone: The DNA is omitted, as the CDR3 cannot be located on it reliably, and the CDR3 follows TCRdb's listing. The chain combines TRBV4-1 with TRBJ1-1; no DNA check was done on the table's D call, TRBD1. Germline V lookup: CDR1 MGHRA, CDR2 YSYEKL. The CDR3 is 13 residues long, ends included. This CDR3 is CASSQEWGRGTFF.

The chain uses TRBV9 and TRBJ2-3, with 8 bases lining up with TRBD1. V trimming: 4 bases; J trimming: 5 bases; junction bases outside the gene matches: 6. The CDR3 is 14 residues long. The germline V gene has CDR1 SGDLS and CDR2 YYNGEE. The CDR3 sequence: CASSPGQGLDTQYF. The CDR3 DNA follows: TGTGCCAGCAGCCCTGGACAGGGATTAGATACGCAGTATTTT.

The chain employs TRBV2 and TRBJ1-2, with D perhaps matching TRBD1 (5 bases). Germline values: CDR1 SNHLY, CDR2 FYNNEI. V shed 6 bases and J shed 4 bases, with 9 bases lying between them. The CDR3 is 12 amino acids. The CDR3 bases are TGTGCCAGCAGGGGGCAGGGCTATGGCTACACCTTC. Translating gives CASRGQGYGYTF.

The rearrangement links TRBV3-1 (or the pseudogene TRBV3-2) to TRBJ1-1; 8 bases match TRBD1. The CDR3 is 17 residues long. After removal of 4 bases from V and 0 bases from J, the junction contained 10 bases not matched to a gene. Germline CDR1 is LGHDT and CDR2 is YNNKEL (reference sequence). CDR3 protein: CASSRRTGYQLNTEAFF. CDR3 coding DNA: TGTGCCAGCAGCCGCCGGACAGGGTACCAATTGAACACTGAAGCTTTCTTT.

J is TRBJ2-1 and V is TRBV19; 8 bases map to TRBD1. The junction had 15 bases not matched to a gene; V was cut back by 4 bases and J by 1 base. Germline CDR1 and CDR2: LNHDA and SQIVND (reference sequence). This CDR3 has 19 amino acids. CDR3: CASSTWDRLTHPSYNEQFF. The DNA of the CDR3 is TGTGCCAGTAGTACCTGGGACAGGCTAACCCACCCATCCTACAATGAGCAGTTCTTC.

The chain uses TRBV5-1 and TRBJ2-1, with 10 bases aligning to TRBD2. This CDR3 has 16 residues. The ends lost 0 bases at V and 4 bases at J; junction bases unmatched: 4. The germline gives CDR1 SGHRS, CDR2 YFSETQ. CDR3 coding DNA: TGCGCCAGCAGCTTGGTTCTAGCGGGGGCGTACAATGAGCAGTTCTTC. It translates to CASSLVLAGAYNEQFF. Combining the CDR3 with reference TRBV5-1 and TRBJ2-1 gives the whole variable domain KAGVTQTPRYLIKTRGQQVTLSCSPISGHRSVSWYQQTPGQGLQFLFEYFSETQRNKGNFPGRFSGRQFSNSRSEMNVSTLELGDSALYLCASSLVLAGAYNEQFFGPGTRLTVL.

The J gene is TRBJ1-5, the V gene TRBV29-1; TRBD1 is a possible D gene (5 bases). V lost 0 bases to trimming and J lost 5 bases, with 11 bases between them. The germline CDR1 and CDR2 sequences are SQVTM and ANQGSEA. The length of the CDR3 is 14 residues. The CDR3 coding sequence is TGCAGCGTTGAAGACAGGGTTTTCCATCAGCCCCAGCATTTT. Translated: CSVEDRVFHQPQHF.

The rearrangement links TRBV9 to TRBJ2-7, with 9 positions matching TRBD1. Germline V gene lookup returns CDR1 SGDLS and CDR2 YYNGEE. This CDR3 is 16 amino acids long. The V and J ends lost 2 bases and 1 base, in that order; junction bases with no gene match: 7. The CDR3 here is CASSVTGQGFSYEQYF. The DNA of the CDR3 is TGTGCCAGCAGCGTGACGGGACAGGGTTTTTCCTACGAGCAGTACTTC. Full variable domain (remainder filled in from reference TRBV9 and TRBJ2-7): DSGVTQTPKHLITATGQRVTLRCSPRSGDLSVYWYQQSLDQGLQFLIQYYNGEERAKGNILERFSAQQFPDLHSELNLSSLELGDSALYFCASSVTGQGFSYEQYFGPGTRLTVT.

This clone is a singleton in its sample. The chain carries TRBV27 and TRBJ1-6; 9 bases fit TRBD1. Looked up from germline, CDR1 is MNHEY and CDR2 is SMNVEV (reference sequence). J gave up 1 base and V 7 bases, and 8 bases lay outside the gene matches. The CDR3 contains 17 residues. The CDR3 DNA reads as TGTGCCAGCACGCCCCGACAGGGGGGTTCCTATAATTCACCCCTCCACTTT. Its translation is CASTPRQGGSYNSPLHF.

The chain recombines TRBV30 with TRBJ1-1; 7 bases line up with TRBD1. The CDR3 is 13 residues long. Germline V lookup: CDR1 GTSNPN, CDR2 SVGIG (reference sequence). The ends lost 1 base at V and 4 bases at J; junction bases unmatched: 3. Written as DNA, the CDR3 is TGTGCCTGGAGTGCTTGGACAGGCACTGAAGCTTTCTTT. As protein: CAWSAWTGTEAFF. The complete variable domain, with remaining parts taken from reference TRBV30 and TRBJ1-1, reads SQTIHQWPATLVQPVGSPLSLECTVEGTSNPNLYWYRQAAGRGLQLLFYSVGIGQISSEVPQNLSASRPQDRQFILSSKKLLLSDSGFYLCAWSAWTGTEAFFGQGTRLTVV.

This clone came up once. The V gene is TRBV10-2, the J gene TRBJ1-1, with 10 nucleotides matching TRBD1. V gave up 6 bases and J gave up 0 bases; unmatched junction bases: 4. Germline V gene sequence: CDR1 WSHSY, CDR2 SAAADI. The CDR3 runs to 15 residues. CDR3 protein: CASRGQGGMNTEAFF. DNA of the CDR3: TGCGCCAGCAGAGGACAGGGGGGTATGAACACTGAAGCTTTCTTT.